This T cell receptor (beta chain) was profiled in a study of T cell responses to AZD1222 COVID-19 vaccine listed by TCRdb under 2021. Turning to the overall study: AZD1222 recipients whose second dose came at about 4 weeks and those whose second dose came at about 12 weeks were combined into one group, since spike-specific TCR depth and breadth did not differ between the two schedules. TCR sequencing was performed for 233 trial participants, of whom some 200 were given two doses of AZD1222 and approximately 25 were given two doses of MenACWY control vaccine. Enrollment into the trials was organized by age into subgroups of 18-55, 56-69 and 70-plus years, and those subgroups contained around 150, 28 and 57 TCR-sequenced participants, respectively.

In the paper's terms, the time point label means: baseline before first vaccination. Vaccinee samples were obtained from the UK trials COV001 and COV002, which included a single-blind randomized controlled phase 2/3 trial of AZD1222 (ChAdOx1 nCoV-19) in healthy adults. Trial participant PBMC samples were collected at day 0 and day 28 after the second dose for TCRbeta chain sequencing. On this clone itself: Its cognate antigen has yet to be identified. No base quality values were provided; no much bigger clone lies one nucleotide off.

Points the paper makes about the study in general: Conclusions about previously exposed vaccinees are limited because only six or seven AZD1222 recipients were SARS-CoV-2 seropositive at baseline. Participants were mostly white British and included more females than males, and it was suggested by the authors that clonal diversity may have been underestimated. In the small 56-69-year group, the increase in depth fell short of significance, most likely because of low power. Because no day 14 peak-response samples were available, the repertoires could be characterized only after the peak T cell response. Epitopes outside the regions mutated in the B.1.351 and B.1.1.7 variants were reportedly recognized by nearly half of the unique spike-specific TCRs. After two AZD1222 doses, spike-specific TCR breadth and depth were significantly higher than at day 0 and than in MenACWY recipients. Vaccine-associated CD4 TCRs spanned the whole spike protein, with dominant responses in regions 160-218 and 743-854.

The CDR3 regions of human TCRbeta chains were analyzed by immunosequencing. Turning to the authors' computational methods: TCRs in the repertoires were matched against a reference library of SARS-CoV-2-specific TCRs that had been generated with the MIRA antigen-specificity platform. Breadth was defined as the fraction of unique TCRs that were SARS-CoV-2-associated, and depth was defined as the fraction of total T cells that were SARS-CoV-2-associated. Each spike-specific TCR was assigned to its reactive spike region and to a CD4 or CD8 class using the MIRA data. Log10-transformed breadth and depth values were compared by one-way ANOVA with Sidak's multiple comparisons tests. TCRdb re-hosts the immuneACCESS table, in-frame sequences only. Its copies lack some clones; in the studies checked, an unresolved V gene accounts for under half of them, and the cause for the rest is not known. V and J calls and clone size are given by that table; D and trimming were obtained from the DNA. The sample profile shows 130,000 or so clones; approximately 84% of them were found once. The top ten hold about 22% of the sample.

The clonotype comes from an adult in good health. The source material was peripheral blood, sampled on day 0 of AZD1222 vaccination.

The CDR3 region has the sequence CASNPGTASGANVLTF. The nucleotides read TGTGCCAGTAACCCAGGGACAGCATCTGGGGCCAACGTCCTGACTTTC. This sequence uses TRBV19 and TRBJ2-6, and 7 junction bases match TRBD1. CDR1 and CDR2, looked up from the germline V gene (reference sequence), are LNHDA and SQIVND. V is cut back by 7 bases and J by 1 base, with 7 bases in the junction unmatched. Inclusive of the bounding cysteine and phenylalanine, the CDR3 is 16 residues long. The sequence is cut down to CDR3 DNA, 48 bases in frame from base 1.